The T cell receptor beta chain described here comes from a study of blood T cell repertoires in COVID-19. About the research overall: Sites in the United States, Italy and Spain provided acute and convalescent COVID-19 samples. PBMCs, B-cell-depleted T cells, or T cells were the source of the cDNA or gDNA that made up the material.

V was clipped by 0 bases and J by 7 bases, with 21 bases between them. Per the germline V gene, CDR1 is LGHDT and CDR2 is YNNKEL (reference sequence). There are 18 residues in the CDR3. Enrollees, 18 to 89 years old, lived in approximately 24 US areas. Original analysis: The authors estimated nucleated cell counts from reference gene primer amplification. The method was immunoSEQ multiplex PCR; TCRdb's version includes in-frame clones alone and lacks a portion of them. That table furnishes V, J and clone size, whereas the DNA furnished D and trimming. The data contain about 200,000 clones, 80% to 90% of them singletons.

The sequence derives from a woman between 35 and 50 years old with acute COVID-19. The chain employs TRBV3-1 (or the pseudogene TRBV3-2) and TRBJ2-2; D is perhaps TRBD1 (6 bases). Sequenced material: PBMCs or T cells enriched from blood (not recorded which). CDR3 coding DNA: TGTGCCAGCAGCCAAGACTGGAGGACAGCCCCACGGGGCGGGGAGCTGTTTTTT. Amino acids: CASSQDWRTAPRGGELFF.